The T cell receptor (beta chain) described here comes from a study of blood T cell repertoires in COVID-19 (dated by TCRdb to about 2020). Some background on the complete study: Samples from collaborators originated in the United States, Italy and Spain and spanned both the acute and convalescent phases of COVID-19. Subjects who had been exposed to COVID-19, were actively infected with it, or had recovered from it provided the deeply sampled blood TCRbeta repertoires that made up the dataset. The material from the prospective study consisted of cDNA or gDNA derived from T cells, B-cell-depleted T cells, or PBMCs. The repertoires were released in a freely available public database meant as a resource for research on the immune response to SARS-CoV-2. Where available, HLA class I and class II types were taken from metadata supplied by the sample provider and were not determined by assay-based typing. Samples were obtained from the ongoing ImmuneRACE study (first 160 participants) and from 950 to 1,500 subjects provided by 6 global collaborators. A de-identified subject ID, COVID-19 status, age in years and sex were almost always included in the sample metadata. The investigation overall reported the following: The quantity of clinical and demographic metadata differed by source and by participant and was supplied without curation.

For CDR1 and CDR2, the germline V gene lists SGHRS and YFSETQ. V is shortened by 0 bases, J by 7 bases, and the region joining them spans 14 bases. From the cysteine through the phenylalanine, the CDR3 covers 15 amino acids. The DNA shown is the 45-base CDR3, in frame from base 1. This clone appeared a single time. Its antigen remains unidentified. No quality values exist for individual bases; no much larger clone is one base distant. TCRbeta CDR3 regions were amplified from genomic DNA using the immunoSEQ Assay, a bias-controlled multiplex PCR. Per the source publication's procedure: The number of nucleated cells in each sample was estimated from the amplification of reference gene primers within the assay. To quantify the absolute abundance of each unique TCRbeta CDR3 rearrangement, sequence reads were collapsed and filtered. For each sample, productive Simpson clonality was calculated as the square root of Simpson's diversity index across productive rearrangements. TCRdb's version of the immuneACCESS table is confined to in-frame rearrangements and falls short of the full clone set. An unresolved V gene accounts for under half of the shortfall where checked; the remainder is of unknown origin. D and trimming come from the DNA, and the V and J calls and clone size come from that table. The sample data list roughly 150,000 clones, and more than 70% of these were observed just once. 10% of the sample goes to the ten largest clones.

The collaborating institutions used their own protocols to collect whole blood in K2EDTA tubes. For TCRbeta analysis, collaborators shipped samples in one of three forms: frozen whole blood, isolated PBMCs, or DNA extracted from either of those sample types. This receptor was taken from a woman older than 75 with active or convalescent COVID-19. Material: peripheral blood. The V and J segments used are TRBV5-1 and TRBJ1-5; confidence is insufficient to name the D gene. Read as DNA, the sequence is TGCGCCAGCAGCTTGGCCGGAGGAGGAGGGCAGCCCCAGCATTTT. Its amino acids are CASSLAGGGGQPQHF. This CDR3, with the reference TRBV5-1 and TRBJ1-5 proteins standing in past its ends, gives the full variable domain KAGVTQTPRYLIKTRGQQVTLSCSPISGHRSVSWYQQTPGQGLQFLFEYFSETQRNKGNFPGRFSGRQFSNSRSEMNVSTLELGDSALYLCASSLAGGGGQPQHFGDGTRLSIL.